The entry below describes one T cell receptor (beta chain). The antigen remains undetermined. The donors, aged about 6 to 100, were healthy Caucasians from Russia. Extractions gave at least 6 micrograms of total RNA per sample. The data belong to a study of blood T cells in healthy people across ages. Germline CDR1 is DFQATT and CDR2 is SNEGSKA (reference sequence). The CDR3 runs to 15 residues. V was pared by 3 bases and J by 1 base, with 12 bases between. For the second PCR, which ran for about 7 to 11 cycles, a sample-barcoded 5' primer and a J-beta primer mix were used. TCRdb passed the 5' RACE reads through MiXCR, listing each CDR3 protein once. The sample lists roughly 1,100,000 distinct CDR3 sequences, about 23% occurring once. Regarding the study as a whole: The long-lived group displayed more naive CD4+ cells, plus higher diversity, than the aged donors did.

The same specimen was also included in a second study, on T cells of mothers and their children.

The sequencing sample was made of blood. V gene TRBV20-1 combines with J gene TRBJ1-4, with D uncertain. The origin of this receptor is a girl aged 2-10 years in good health. The CDR3, as DNA: TGCAGTGCTAGTTCTCCGATTCGAACTAATGAAAAACTGTTTTTT. This codes for CSASSPIRTNEKLFF.